One and the same sample provided the 21 T cell receptor beta chains below, sequenced in a study of T cell responses to AZD1222 COVID-19 vaccine. Profiled with immunoSEQ multiplex PCR; TCRdb holds only in-frame clones, not every one. The sample lists 90,000 to 130,000 clones; around 90% were seen once. Sequenced material: peripheral blood, taken on day 0 of AZD1222 vaccination. The receptors derive from an adult in good health.

The chain employs TRBV24-1 and TRBJ2-3, with TRBD2 as a possible D gene (6 bases). There are 14 residues in the CDR3. The germline CDR1 and CDR2 sequences are KGHDR and SFDVKD. The V and J ends lost 9 bases and 4 bases respectively, with 16 bases between them. CDR3 loop: CATSEEGSADTQYF. The CDR3 coding sequence is TGTGCCACCTCGGAGGAGGGCTCGGCAGATACGCAGTATTTT.

CDR3 nucleotide sequence: TGCGCCAGCAGCTTGGTATTGAGCAGAGGGACTGAAGCTTTCTTT. This codes for CASSLVLSRGTEAFF. This sequence joins TRBV5-1 and TRBJ1-1; D gene uncertain. This CDR3 region has 15 residues. Between the trimmed V and J ends, which lost 0 bases and 5 bases, there was a span of 14 bases. From germline, CDR1 is SGHRS and CDR2 YFSETQ.

The chain combines TRBV7-9 with TRBJ1-1, with 10 bases identical to TRBD1. CDR3 length equals 17 residues. Germline V gene lookup returns CDR1 SEHNR and CDR2 FQNEAQ (reference sequence). Unmatched junction bases numbered 19, after V lost 5 bases and J lost 10 bases. DNA of the CDR3: TGTGCCAGCAGCCCTACAAACCGACGGGACAGGGGCGGCGGAGCTTTCTTT. Protein product: CASSPTNRRDRGGGAFF.

The V and J genes are TRBV6-1 and TRBJ1-4; the D is unclear. The ends were cut back, 2 bases at V and 8 bases at J, with 18 bases in the middle. CDR1 is MNHNS and CDR2 is SASEGT in the germline V gene. The CDR3 runs to 16 residues. CDR3 bases: TGTGCCAGCAGTGAATCGGTCGGGCAGGAAAGGGAAAAACTGTTTTTT. Residues: CASSESVGQEREKLFF.

The chain is built from TRBV29-1 and TRBJ2-1; weak D call: TRBD1 (5 bases). The germline V and J ends were trimmed by 3 bases and 6 bases, with 21 bases remaining between them. There are 16 residues in the CDR3. From germline, CDR1 is SQVTM and CDR2 ANQGSEA. The CDR3 sequence: CSVDRPTAFYANEQFF. The DNA for the CDR3 is TGCAGCGTTGACAGACCGACAGCCTTTTATGCCAATGAGCAGTTCTTC.

The rearrangement links TRBV5-1 to TRBJ1-4; D perhaps matches TRBD1 (5 bases). V was shortened by 2 bases and J by 1 base, with 12 bases between the two germline ends. CDR1 is SGHRS, CDR2 YFSETQ, per germline. The CDR3 runs 16 residues. CDR3 DNA: TGCGCCAGCAGCTTCTCTGGGGCCTTAACTAATGAAAAACTGTTTTTT. Residues: CASSFSGALTNEKLFF.

The chain links TRBV6-5 to TRBJ1-1; D remains ambiguous. This CDR3 region has 16 residues. Trimming stripped 0 bases from V and 1 base from J, with 12 bases between. Germline values: CDR1 MNHEY, CDR2 SVGAGI. The DNA of the CDR3 is TGTGCCAGCAGTTACTCTTTCGTTCGGGGGAACACTGAAGCTTTCTTT. Its protein product is CASSYSFVRGNTEAFF.

CDR3 coding DNA: TGTGCCAGCAGCGACCCAACAGGGGTGACTGGAAACACCATATATTTT. Translated: CASSDPTGVTGNTIYF. This rearrangement joins TRBV11-2 to TRBJ1-3, with 7 bases fitting TRBD1. CDR3 length: 16 residues. V gave up 5 bases and J gave up 2 bases; unmatched junction bases: 9. Germline values: CDR1 SGHAT, CDR2 FQNNGV.

The chain joins TRBV5-1 to TRBJ2-3, with D possibly TRBD2 on 6 matching bases. The CDR3 has 15 residues. The germline V gene has CDR1 SGHRS and CDR2 YFSETQ. V gave up 4 bases and J gave up 1 base, with 13 bases separating them. Here the CDR3 DNA reads TGCGCCAGCAGCAGTTCTTGGGGGGGCACAGATACGCAGTATTTT. This encodes CASSSSWGGTDTQYF.

The chain has TRBV30 and TRBJ1-5, with no clear D. The V end was cut by 0 bases, the J end by 3 bases, with 9 bases between. The CDR3 is 14 amino acids. CDR1 GTSNPN and CDR2 SVGIG come from the germline V gene (reference sequence). The CDR3 reads CAWSVRLLNQPQHF. The DNA of the CDR3 is TGTGCCTGGAGTGTACGTCTCCTCAATCAGCCCCAGCATTTT. Full variable domain (rest looked up from reference TRBV30 and TRBJ1-5): SQTIHQWPATLVQPVGSPLSLECTVEGTSNPNLYWYRQAAGRGLQLLFYSVGIGQISSEVPQNLSASRPQDRQFILSSKKLLLSDSGFYLCAWSVRLLNQPQHFGDGTRLSIL.

The chain recombines TRBV5-4 with TRBJ1-4; 9 bases match TRBD1. Germline trimming cut 4 bases from V and 6 bases from J; bases unmatched to any gene: 7. The CDR3 consists of 15 residues. Germline V gene lookup returns CDR1 SGHNT and CDR2 YYREEE (reference sequence). The CDR3 here is CASSHPDRGHEKLFF. The CDR3 nucleotides read TGTGCCAGCAGCCACCCGGACAGGGGACATGAAAAACTGTTTTTT.

The V and J genes are TRBV29-1 and TRBJ1-1; D gene unclear. Germline CDR1 is SQVTM and CDR2 is ANQGSEA. V lost 4 bases to trimming and J lost 6 bases, with 12 bases between them. This CDR3 has 12 residues. The CDR3 nucleotides read TGCAGCGTTGTGGAGGAAAGAGCTGAAGCTTTCTTT. It specifies CSVVEERAEAFF.

This chain connects TRBV7-2 to TRBJ1-2, with D uncertain. The CDR3 totals 12 residues. V was pared by 4 bases and J by 1 base, with 4 bases between. CDR1 and CDR2 from the germline V gene are SGHTA and FQGNSA. The CDR3 region has the DNA TGTGCCAGCAGCTCCTTTAACTATGGCTACACCTTC. Translated: CASSSFNYGYTF.

This chain uses TRBV3-1 (or the pseudogene TRBV3-2) with TRBJ1-2, with 7 bases identical to TRBD1. Germline V lookup: CDR1 LGHDT, CDR2 YNNKEL (reference sequence). CDR3 length: 15 amino acids. Losses at the gene ends were 4 bases for V and 7 bases for J; bases not matched to a gene: 12. The CDR3 loop reads CASSPTRTGSLGYTF. The CDR3 DNA reads as TGTGCCAGCAGCCCGACCCGGACAGGTTCACTTGGCTACACCTTC.

The chain employs TRBV6-5 and TRBJ1-2; a weak D match, TRBD1 (5 bases). V gave up 6 bases and J gave up 6 bases, with 14 bases separating them. Germline CDR1 is MNHEY and CDR2 is SVGAGI. This CDR3 contains 13 residues. CDR3 amino acids: CASSRAGGDGYTF. Written as DNA, the CDR3 is TGTGCCAGCAGCAGGGCAGGCGGGGATGGCTACACCTTC.

The CDR3 DNA sequence: TGTGCCAGCAGCTCTGCGGGTCAAACCAACACTGAAGCTTTCTTT. This encodes CASSSAGQTNTEAFF. The chain carries TRBV11-2 and TRBJ1-1; D is ambiguous. The CDR3 length is 15 residues. V lost 4 bases and J lost 2, with 14 bases in between. Germline CDR1 reads SGHAT; CDR2 reads FQNNGV.

This chain connects TRBV2 to TRBJ1-1; tentative D call: TRBD1 (6 bases). Germline loops: CDR1 SNHLY, CDR2 FYNNEI. The CDR3 has 12 amino acids. Trimming removed 3 bases from V and 4 bases from J, with 6 bases in between. CDR3 sequence reads: CASSDRGTEAFF. CDR3 nucleotides: TGTGCCAGCAGTGACAGGGGCACTGAAGCTTTCTTT.

The V gene is TRBV6-1, the J gene TRBJ2-7; D gene unclear. The CDR3 is 15 residues long. Germline V gene data show CDR1 as MNHNS and CDR2 as SASEGT. Trimming removed 2 bases at V and 6 bases at J, with 17 bases between. The CDR3: CASSEQAAAPTEQYF. CDR3 DNA sequence: TGTGCCAGCAGTGAACAGGCGGCTGCCCCAACCGAGCAGTACTTC.

This clone has a single count. The chain combines TRBV7-9 with TRBJ1-2, with 8 bases identical to TRBD1. V gave up 3 bases and J gave up 2 bases; unmatched junction bases: 2. CDR1 and CDR2 from the germline V gene are SEHNR and FQNEAQ (reference sequence). The CDR3 has 14 amino acids. The chain's CDR3 is CASSLDRANYGYTF. CDR3 bases: TGTGCCAGCAGCTTGGACAGGGCGAACTATGGCTACACCTTC.

The chain combines TRBV27 with TRBJ1-6; 7 bases fit TRBD1. Germline assignment: CDR1 MNHEY and CDR2 SMNVEV (reference sequence). The CDR3 length is 17 residues. Losses at the gene ends were 4 bases for V and 0 bases for J; bases not matched to a gene: 6. CDR3 sequence: CASSSGQDGSYNSPLHF. The DNA of the CDR3 is TGTGCCAGCAGTTCCGGACAGGATGGCTCCTATAATTCACCCCTCCACTTT.

This chain links TRBV19 with TRBJ1-4, with D uncertain. The CDR3 runs to 16 residues. Germline V CDR1 and CDR2: LNHDA, SQIVND (reference sequence). Trimming removed 3 bases at V and 6 bases at J, with 17 bases between. CDR3 nucleotides: TGTGCCAGTAGTATTTATGTTGGGATAACAGATGAAAAACTGTTTTTT. Translating gives CASSIYVGITDEKLFF.